This T cell receptor (beta chain) came from a study of blood T cell repertoires in COVID-19. Background on the study: COVID-19 samples collected from the United States, Italy and Spain covered acute and convalescent phases. From T cells, B-cell-depleted T cells, or PBMCs came the material, which was cDNA or gDNA.

The authors' processing: Amplified reference gene primers provided the basis for estimating nucleated cell counts. Using immunoSEQ multiplex PCR, the repertoire was profiled, and TCRdb retains in-frame clones only, with some absent. V and J calls and clone size are as listed in that table; D and trimming were resolved from the DNA. The sample lists about 62,000 clones, approximately 90% occurring once. Germline values: CDR1 SEHNR, CDR2 FQNEAQ (reference sequence). Germline trimming cut 4 bases from V and 2 bases from J; bases unmatched to any gene: 9. The CDR3 consists of 16 residues. This receptor was taken from an elderly woman with acute or convalescent COVID-19. The rearrangement joins TRBV7-9 to TRBJ2-5; 8 bases match TRBD2. The specimen sequenced was peripheral blood. DNA for the CDR3: TGTGCCAGCAGCTCTCGTGGACTAGCCCAGCAAGAGACCCAGTACTTC. It translates to CASSSRGLAQQETQYF. The full variable domain, completed using reference TRBV7-9 and TRBJ2-5, is DTGVSQNPRHKITKRGQNVTFRCDPISEHNRLYWYRQTLGQGPEFLTYFQNEAQLEKSRLLSDRFSAERPKGSFSTLEIQRTEQGDSAMYLCASSSRGLAQQETQYFGPGTRLLVL.